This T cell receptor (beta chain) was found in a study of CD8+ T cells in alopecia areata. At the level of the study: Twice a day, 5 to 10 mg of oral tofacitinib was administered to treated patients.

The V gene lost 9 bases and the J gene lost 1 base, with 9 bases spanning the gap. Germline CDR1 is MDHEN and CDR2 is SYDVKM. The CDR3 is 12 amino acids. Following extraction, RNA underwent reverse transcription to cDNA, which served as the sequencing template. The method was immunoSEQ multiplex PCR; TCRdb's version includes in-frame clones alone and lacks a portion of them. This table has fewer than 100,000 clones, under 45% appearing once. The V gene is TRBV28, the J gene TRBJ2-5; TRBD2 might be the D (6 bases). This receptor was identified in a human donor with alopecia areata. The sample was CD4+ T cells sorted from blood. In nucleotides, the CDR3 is TGTGCCAGTTTCGGGGGCCAAGAGACCCAGTACTTC. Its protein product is CASFGGQETQYF.